This T cell receptor (beta chain) is from a study of blood T cell repertoires in COVID-19. Study context: The United States, Italy and Spain provided the acute and convalescent COVID-19 samples.

Assay used: immunoSEQ multiplex PCR; TCRdb lists only in-frame clones, some missing. The sample includes 150,000 to 180,000 clones, around 85% seen only once; the top ten take 0.6% to 0.7%. From germline, CDR1 is SGHVS and CDR2 FQNEAQ. The CDR3 contains 15 residues. J was trimmed by 3 bases and V by 3 bases; bases with no gene match: 6. The receptor's source is a man aged 60-69 years with COVID-19, enrolled during active disease. Material for sequencing was peripheral blood. This chain links TRBV7-8 with TRBJ2-7; TRBD1 aligns across 9 bases. In DNA form, the CDR3 reads TGTGCCAGCAGCTTCACCGGGACAGGGAACTACGAGCAGTACTTC. Translated: CASSFTGTGNYEQYF. The entire variable domain, with the rest obtained from reference TRBV7-8 and TRBJ2-7, is as follows: GAGVSQSPRYKVAKRGQDVALRCDPISGHVSLFWYQQALGQGPEFLTYFQNEAQLDKSGLPSDRFFAERPEGSVSTLKIQRTQQEDSAVYLCASSFTGTGNYEQYFGPGTRLTVT.